The 18 T cell receptor beta chains below were found in one sample sequenced in a study of blood T cells in healthy people across ages. A second PCR, run for roughly 7 to 12 cycles, used a sample-barcoded 5' primer plus a J-beta primer mix. TCRdb passed the 5' RACE reads through MiXCR, listing each CDR3 protein once. The sample has 650,000 to 800,000 distinct CDR3 sequences; under 55% are singletons. Material: blood. Receptors were obtained from a man aged 60 to 69 in good health.

This sequence joins TRBV7-7 and TRBJ2-1; 7 bases map to TRBD2. V dropped 2 bases and J dropped 7; count of bases not matched to a gene: 8. The CDR3 extends over 15 amino acids. CDR1 is SSHAT, CDR2 FNYEAQ, per germline (reference sequence). The chain's CDR3 is CASSLQQAGRNEQFF. DNA for the CDR3: TGTGCCAGCAGCTTACAACAGGCCGGGAGGAATGAGCAGTTCTTC.

In its sample, this clonotype was seen a few times. The V call is TRBV29-1, the J call TRBJ2-7; weak D call: TRBD1 (7 bases). The ends were cut back, 5 bases at V and 0 bases at J, with 14 bases in the middle. CDR3 length: 14 residues. The germline V gene encodes CDR1 SQVTM and CDR2 ANQGSEA. The CDR3 sequence: CSVRAGGISYEQYF. For the CDR3, the DNA is TGCAGCGTTAGGGCAGGGGGGATCTCCTACGAGCAGTACTTC.

The chain uses TRBV29-1 and TRBJ2-1; 14 nucleotides match TRBD2. The CDR3 is 16 residues long. Germline CDR1 SQVTM, CDR2 ANQGSEA. V was clipped by 4 bases and J by 5 bases; unmatched bases: 7. The CDR3 sequence is CSVGGLAGDPNNEQFF. CDR3 nucleotides: TGCAGCGTTGGGGGACTAGCGGGGGATCCGAACAATGAGCAGTTCTTC.

Comment on this clonotype: This may come from a read error, since a much larger clone is one base off. The V gene is TRBV6-4, the J gene TRBJ2-7, with 8 bases lining up with TRBD1. V dropped 6 bases and J dropped 5; count of bases not matched to a gene: 9. This CDR3 contains 14 residues. The germline gives CDR1 MRHNA, CDR2 SNTAGT. CDR3 sequence (DNA): TGTGCCAGCAGCGCGGACAGGGCAAGCCACGAGCAGTACTTC. This codes for CASSADRASHEQYF.

This clonotype was detected only once. A clone one base away is much larger, so this may be a read error. V usage is TRBV4-3 and J usage is TRBJ2-7; unclear D gene. The CDR3 has 14 amino acids. From germline, CDR1 is LGHNA and CDR2 YSLEER. The CDR3, as DNA: TGCGCCGGCAGCCCCTGGGCCTCTTCCAACGAGCAGTACTTC. Its translation is CAGSPWASSNEQYF.

V usage is TRBV3-1 and J usage is TRBJ2-4; 7 bases fit TRBD1. The CDR3 runs to 16 residues. CDR1 is LGHDT and CDR2 is YNNKEL in the germline V gene (reference sequence). Unmatched junction bases numbered 4, after V lost 2 bases and J lost 0 bases. CDR3 nucleotide sequence: TGTGCCAGCAGCCAAACAGGGGTACTAGCCAAAAACATTCAGTACTTC. Amino acids: CASSQTGVLAKNIQYF.

This clonotype came up a few times. V usage is TRBV29-1 and J usage is TRBJ2-1; 11 bases are shared with TRBD2. CDR1 SQVTM and CDR2 ANQGSEA come from the germline V gene. The CDR3 loop spans 14 amino acids. Trimming removed 4 bases from V and 4 bases from J; junction bases left unmatched: 3. This CDR3 is CSVVAGGSYNEQFF. Here the CDR3 DNA reads TGCAGCGTTGTAGCGGGGGGGTCATACAATGAGCAGTTCTTC.

This sequence joins TRBV20-1 and TRBJ1-1, with D unresolved. The CDR3 covers 14 residues. V lost 4 bases and J lost 7, with 19 bases in between. Germline V gene data show CDR1 as DFQATT and CDR2 as SNEGSKA (reference sequence). The CDR3 coding sequence is TGCAGTGCTATCCCCCCCGGACCCGGTCGTGAAGCTTTCTTT. Translated, it gives CSAIPPGPGREAFF.

The V call is TRBV4-1, the J call TRBJ1-1; the D is unclear. CDR1 MGHRA and CDR2 YSYEKL come from the germline V gene. V was cut by 1 base and J by 4 bases, with 13 bases left in between. This CDR3 comprises 15 residues. Written as DNA, the CDR3 is TGCGCCAGCAGCCAAGGGGTGGTATCGGGCACTGAAGCTTTCTTT. It is translated as CASSQGVVSGTEAFF.

V usage is TRBV20-1 and J usage is TRBJ1-4; D is uncertain. Germline CDR1 DFQATT, CDR2 SNEGSKA (reference sequence). The CDR3 has 13 amino acids. V shed 8 bases and J shed 10 bases, with 20 bases lying between them. The CDR3 spells CSTPTPAFGKLFF. DNA of the CDR3: TGCAGTACCCCGACACCAGCCTTCGGAAAACTGTTTTTT.

The sample holds a few counts of this clonotype. The chain has TRBV6-2 or TRBV6-3 and TRBJ1-5, with D possibly matching TRBD1 (5 bases). V was trimmed by 2 bases and J by 3 bases, leaving 8 bases between them. The germline V gene has CDR1 MNHEY and CDR2 SVGEGT. The CDR3 is made up of 14 amino acids. The CDR3 is CASSYKGVNQPQHF. CDR3 sequence (DNA): TGTGCCAGCAGTTACAAAGGGGTCAATCAGCCCCAGCATTTT.

The V and J genes are TRBV28 and TRBJ2-1; the D is unclear. CDR1 is MDHEN, CDR2 SYDVKM, per germline. V lost 5 bases and J 4 bases, leaving 18 bases between the germline ends. The CDR3 is 16 residues long. Here the CDR3 reads CASSPLEGLVYNEQFF. CDR3 sequence (DNA): TGTGCCAGCAGTCCCTTGGAAGGGCTGGTTTACAATGAGCAGTTCTTC.

V and J are TRBV6-2 or TRBV6-3 and TRBJ1-1; D unclear. Germline CDR1 MNHEY, CDR2 SVGEGT. The CDR3 has 13 residues. V lost 0 bases and J lost 5, with 7 bases in between. CDR3 nucleotide sequence: TGTGCCAGCAGTTACTCTCGCAGAACTGAAGCTTTCTTT. It is translated as CASSYSRRTEAFF.

This clonotype was counted ten times or more. The V call is TRBV7-8, the J call TRBJ1-6; 8 positions match TRBD1. Unmatched junction bases numbered 8, after V lost 3 bases and J lost 10 bases. The CDR3 extends over 15 amino acids. In germline, CDR1 is SGHVS, CDR2 FQNEAQ. The CDR3 reads CASSFSGQGQSPLHF. CDR3 DNA sequence: TGTGCCAGCAGCTTTTCAGGACAGGGTCAATCACCCCTCCACTTT.

This chain links TRBV9 with TRBJ2-4; 11 bases match TRBD2. Gene TRBJ2-5 matches the end of the DNA better, so the J call may be wrong. Germline V gene lookup returns CDR1 SGDLS and CDR2 YYNGEE. This CDR3 is built from 15 residues. The chain's CDR3 is CASALAGGESETQYF. The CDR3 bases are TGTGCCAGCGCCCTAGCGGGGGGAGAGAGCGAGACCCAGTACTTC.

This chain links TRBV3-1 with TRBJ1-4, with 8 bases aligning to TRBD1. Germline V gene sequence: CDR1 LGHDT, CDR2 YNNKEL (reference sequence). The CDR3 covers 18 residues. Trimming at V came to 4 bases and at J to 8 bases, leaving 18 bases not matched to a gene. DNA of the CDR3: TGTGCCAGCAGCCCACAAGATCGCGGACAGGGATTACGGGAAAAACTGTTTTTT. It codes for CASSPQDRGQGLREKLFF. The complete variable domain, with remaining parts taken from reference TRBV3-1 and TRBJ1-4, reads DTAVSQTPKYLVTQMGNDKSIKCEQNLGHDTMYWYKQDSKKFLKIMFSYNNKELIINETVPNRFSPKSPDKAHLNLHINSLELGDSAVYFCASSPQDRGQGLREKLFFGSGTQLSVL.

The chain uses TRBV7-9 and TRBJ2-3; 14 bases align to TRBD2. J gave up 3 bases and V 3 bases, and 14 bases lay outside the gene matches. From germline, CDR1 is SEHNR and CDR2 FQNEAQ (reference sequence). CDR3 length: 20 amino acids. The DNA of the CDR3 is TGTGCCAGCAGCTTGTTGTTCGGGACTAGCGGGGGCAGGATGACAGATACGCAGTATTTT. This translates into CASSLLFGTSGGRMTDTQYF.

This clonotype was seen a handful of times. The rearrangement links TRBV5-1 to TRBJ1-1; D is perhaps TRBD1 (5 bases). Per germline, CDR1 SGHRS and CDR2 YFSETQ. The CDR3 extends over 11 amino acids. V lost 3 bases to trimming and J lost 7 bases, with 7 bases between them. The CDR3: CASSSDSEAFF. CDR3 DNA sequence: TGCGCCAGCAGCTCCGACAGTGAAGCTTTCTTT.